One T cell receptor (beta chain) is described in this entry. Its specificity is not known. The protocol was immunoSEQ multiplex PCR, while the TCRdb copy is restricted to in-frame clones and leaves out a portion. The sample has about 26,000 clones, 70% to 80% seen once. The source of the sample is a study of CD4 T cells in relation to SARS-CoV-2 and coronaviruses. Whole-study context: ViraFEST: roughly ten-day antigen culture of PBMCs, then TCR beta CDR3 sequencing. The negative reference was HIV-1 Nef peptide pool or peptide-free culture.

The germline V gene encodes CDR1 SNHLY and CDR2 FYNNEI. This CDR3 region has 13 residues. Trimming took 6 bases from V and 8 from J; bases not matched to a gene: 6. Unexposed donor CD4+ T cells date from about 2011-2018, before the COVID-19 pandemic. The cells were cultured for 9 to 11 days before CD4+ T cells were isolated. Unexposed-donor CD4+ T cells were probed with SARS-CoV-2 S/N and four cold-coronavirus spikes, cells permitting. The chain links TRBV2 to TRBJ2-1; TRBD1 agrees at 8 bases. The TCR originated in a human donor in good health. The sample comprised CD4+ T cells from PBMCs, cultured in vitro. The CDR3 nucleotides read TGTGCCAGCAGGCGGACAGGGCTCGATGAGCAGTTCTTC. Its protein is CASRRTGLDEQFF.